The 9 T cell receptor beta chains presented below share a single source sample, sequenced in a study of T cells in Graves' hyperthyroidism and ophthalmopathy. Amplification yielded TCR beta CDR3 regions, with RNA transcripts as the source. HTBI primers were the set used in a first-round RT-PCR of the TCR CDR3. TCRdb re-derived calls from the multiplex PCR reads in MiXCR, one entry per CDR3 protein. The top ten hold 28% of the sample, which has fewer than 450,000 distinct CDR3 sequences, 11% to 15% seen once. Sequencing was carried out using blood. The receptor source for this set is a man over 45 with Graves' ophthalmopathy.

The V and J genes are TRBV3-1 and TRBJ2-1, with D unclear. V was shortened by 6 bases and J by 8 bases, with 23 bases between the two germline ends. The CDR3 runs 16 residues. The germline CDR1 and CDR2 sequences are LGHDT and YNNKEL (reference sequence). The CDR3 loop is CASSEGWAPEIYEQFF. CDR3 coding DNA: TGTGCCAGCAGTGAAGGGTGGGCGCCCGAGATCTATGAGCAGTTCTTC.

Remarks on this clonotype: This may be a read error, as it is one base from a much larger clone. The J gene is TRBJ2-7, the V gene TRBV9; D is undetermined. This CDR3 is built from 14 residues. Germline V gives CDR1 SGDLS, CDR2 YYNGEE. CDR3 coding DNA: TGTGCCGGCAGCGTGCTGGAGATGCTTGGCGAGCAGTACTTC. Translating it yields CAGSVLEMLGEQYF.

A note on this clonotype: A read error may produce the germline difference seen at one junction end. CDR3 residues: CGARDGTGPRSQPQHF. In DNA form, the CDR3 reads TGCGGTGCTAGAGACGGGACAGGACCCCGAAGCCAGCCCCAGCATTTT. V gene TRBV20-1 combines with J gene TRBJ1-5, with 8 bases fitting TRBD1. In germline, CDR1 is DFQATT, CDR2 SNEGSKA (reference sequence). The CDR3 runs to 16 residues.

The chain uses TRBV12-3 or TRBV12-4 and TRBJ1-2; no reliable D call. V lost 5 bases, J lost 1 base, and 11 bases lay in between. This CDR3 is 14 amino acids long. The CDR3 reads CASSPLRLNYGYTF. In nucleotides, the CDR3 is TGTGCCAGCAGTCCACTACGCCTTAACTATGGCTACACCTTC.

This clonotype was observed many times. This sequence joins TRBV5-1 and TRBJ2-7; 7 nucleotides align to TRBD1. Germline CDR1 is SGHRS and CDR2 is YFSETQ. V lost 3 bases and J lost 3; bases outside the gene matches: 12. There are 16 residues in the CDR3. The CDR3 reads CASSSGATGQFYEQYF. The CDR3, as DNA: TGCGCCAGCAGCTCTGGAGCCACGGGACAGTTCTACGAGCAGTACTTC.

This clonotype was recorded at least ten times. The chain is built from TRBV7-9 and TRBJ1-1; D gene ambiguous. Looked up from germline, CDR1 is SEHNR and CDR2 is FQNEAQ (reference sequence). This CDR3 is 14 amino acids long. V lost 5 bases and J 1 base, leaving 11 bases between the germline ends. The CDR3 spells CASSLEVQNTEAFF. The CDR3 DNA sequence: TGTGCCAGCAGCCTCGAAGTCCAGAACACTGAAGCTTTCTTT.

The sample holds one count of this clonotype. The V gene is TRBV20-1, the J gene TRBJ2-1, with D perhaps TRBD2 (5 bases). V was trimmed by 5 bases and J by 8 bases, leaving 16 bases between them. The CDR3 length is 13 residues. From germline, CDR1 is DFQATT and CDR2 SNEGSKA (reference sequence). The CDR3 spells CSARNLALDEQFF. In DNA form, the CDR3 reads TGCAGTGCTCGGAACCTAGCTCTCGATGAGCAGTTCTTC.

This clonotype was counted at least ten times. This chain's CDR3 is CASSLFTEYSNQPQHF. DNA for the CDR3: TGTGCCAGCAGTTTATTTACAGAATATAGCAATCAGCCCCAGCATTTT. This chain connects TRBV28 to TRBJ1-5, with D unresolved. This CDR3 spans 16 amino acids. V dropped 1 base and J dropped 0 bases, with 10 bases sitting between them. Germline V CDR1 and CDR2: MDHEN, SYDVKM.

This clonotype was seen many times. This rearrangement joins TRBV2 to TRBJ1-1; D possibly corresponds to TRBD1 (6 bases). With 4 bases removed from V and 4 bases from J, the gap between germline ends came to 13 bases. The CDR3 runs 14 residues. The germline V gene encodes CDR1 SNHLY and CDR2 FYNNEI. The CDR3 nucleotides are TGTGCCAGCAGTGTAACGGGACAAGTCACTGAAGCTTTCTTT. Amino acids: CASSVTGQVTEAFF.